These 3 T cell receptor beta chains were sequenced from one sample in a study of immune heterogeneity within non-small cell lung tumors. Bulk tumor genomic DNA constituted the template, at 450 to 700 ng per sample. Taken during surgery, several biopsies per primary tumor were spaced as far apart as possible within the tumor mass. Patients underwent curative surgery for untreated, newly diagnosed non-small cell lung cancer. CDR3 of TCR beta was amplified by multiplex PCR that used 32 V and 13 J primers. TCRdb reprocessed the multiplex PCR reads with MiXCR, giving one entry per CDR3 protein. The profile shows 2,500 to 3,500 distinct CDR3 sequences, less than 45% of them singletons. The specimen was lung tumor tissue. The receptors derive from a man aged 60 to 69 with non-small cell lung cancer.

CDR3 amino acids: CASSFSDGELFF. DNA of the CDR3: TGTGCCAGCAGTTTTAGTGACGGGGAGCTGTTTTTT. The chain is built from TRBV12-3 or TRBV12-4 and TRBJ2-2; D uncertain. This CDR3 is 12 amino acids long. V lost 3 bases, J lost 7 bases, and 6 bases lay in between.

As concerns this clonotype: This may arise from a read error, as a much more abundant clone is one base away. The chain joins TRBV11-2 to TRBJ2-5; the D gene is possibly TRBD1 (6 bases). The ends were cut back, 4 bases at V and 6 bases at J, with 12 bases in the middle. The CDR3 has 13 residues. Germline values: CDR1 SGHAT, CDR2 FQNNGV. The CDR3 DNA reads TGTGCCAGCAGCTACAGGGTGGGAAAGACCCAGTACTTC. This gives the protein CASSYRVGKTQYF.

Only a few counts were recorded for this clonotype. The chain joins TRBV5-4 to TRBJ1-1, with D uncertain. Trimming stripped 5 bases from V and 4 bases from J, with 15 bases between. Germline loops: CDR1 SGHNT, CDR2 YYREEE (reference sequence). The CDR3 is made up of 14 amino acids. DNA of the CDR3: TGTGCCAGCAGTACTGTGGCTTCGGGCACTGAAGCTTTCTTT. Its translation: CASSTVASGTEAFF.